Listed here are 20 T cell receptor beta chains from one sample, sequenced in a study of STAT3 mutations in large granular lymphocyte leukemia (dated by TCRdb to the late 2010s). No antigens are known for them. The method behind the library was the immunoSEQ multiplex PCR assay. Imported from immuneACCESS, the table was reduced by TCRdb to in-frame sequences with V and J called. These copies leave out some clones; in studies compared against another copy, an unresolved V gene accounts for under half, and the cause of the remainder is not known. Recorded for this sample are approximately 30,000 clones; 65% to 80% of them occurred a single time. The ten largest clones capture over 25% of the sample. Overall results and qualifications from the work: At least one immunodominant TCRbeta clonotype was present in every T-LGLL patient, and multiple immunodominant subclonotypes appeared in about half of the T-LGLL patients.

The specimen sequenced was peripheral blood mononuclear cells. Receptor source: a woman in her forties or fifties with T-cell large granular lymphocyte leukemia. Some clones in this sample may be carry-over from other donors' samples. The age is the age at diagnosis.

The rearrangement uses TRBV29-1 and TRBJ2-2, with D perhaps being TRBD1 or TRBD2 (5 bases each). Looked up from germline, CDR1 is SQVTM and CDR2 is ANQGSEA. Trimming left V 7 bases short and J 5 bases short, with 20 bases between. The CDR3 runs to 15 residues. In DNA, the CDR3 is TGCAGCGCTGCCCATGGGGGACCGGGAACCGGGGAGCTGTTTTTT. This gives the protein CSAAHGGPGTGELFF.

V is TRBV7-9 and J is TRBJ2-1, with D perhaps given as TRBD1 or TRBD2 (5 bases each). Trimming cost V 7 bases and J 0 bases, with 10 bases left between them. The CDR3 is 14 amino acids. Germline-derived CDR1 and CDR2 are SEHNR and FQNEAQ (reference sequence). CDR3 nucleotides: TGTGCCAGCATATCAGGGAGCTCCTACAATGAGCAGTTCTTC. This sequence encodes CASISGSSYNEQFF.

This clone was seen a single time. This chain connects TRBV7-2 to TRBJ2-3; a weak D match, TRBD2 (6 bases). Looked up from germline, CDR1 is SGHTA and CDR2 is FQGNSA. V was pared by 1 base and J by 5 bases, with 22 bases between. CDR3 size: 18 residues. CDR3: CASSLGSPGAAHRDTQYF. The CDR3, as DNA: TGTGCCAGCAGCTTAGGAAGTCCGGGAGCGGCCCACCGAGATACGCAGTATTTT.

The genes are TRBV7-3 and TRBJ2-5; D unclear. This CDR3 has 13 residues. In germline, CDR1 is SGHTA, CDR2 FQGTGA. The V end was cut by 5 bases, the J end by 1 base, with 8 bases between. The CDR3 loop reads CASSPTPQETQYF. CDR3 DNA sequence: TGTGCCAGCAGCCCAACTCCCCAAGAGACCCAGTACTTC.

The chain links TRBV30 to TRBJ1-2; a possible D gene is TRBD1 (5 bases). V shed 3 bases and J shed 4 bases, with 12 bases lying between them. Germline V gene lookup returns CDR1 GTSNPN and CDR2 SVGIG (reference sequence). This CDR3 has 13 amino acids. Written as DNA, the CDR3 is TGTGCCTGGAGCGGGGGGTGGGCCTATGGCTACACCTTC. This codes for CAWSGGWAYGYTF.

This clone was counted between two and nine times. The rearrangement links TRBV19 to TRBJ1-2; 8 bases fit TRBD1. V lost 9 bases, J lost 4 bases, and 16 bases stayed unmatched. This CDR3 region has 16 residues. Germline V gives CDR1 LNHDA, CDR2 SQIVND (reference sequence). The CDR3 reads CASSKGQGAPGYGYTF. The CDR3 bases are TGTGCCAGCTCCAAAGGGCAGGGGGCGCCCGGCTATGGCTACACCTTC.

This clone is a singleton in its sample. The genes are TRBV2 and TRBJ2-7; weak D call: TRBD2 (6 bases). The CDR3 loop spans 14 amino acids. The V end lost 3 bases, the J end lost 11 bases, and 20 bases lay between the germline ends. Germline CDR1 SNHLY, CDR2 FYNNEI. In DNA form, the CDR3 reads TGTGCCAGCAGTGAGGTCCTGTCGGGGGTAGGAAAGTACTTC. This translates into CASSEVLSGVGKYF. Full variable domain (outside the CDR3, taken from reference TRBV2 and TRBJ2-7): EPEVTQTPSHQVTQMGQEVILRCVPISNHLYFYWYRQILGQKVEFLVSFYNNEISEKSEIFDDQFSVERPDGSNFTLKIRSTKLEDSAMYFCASSEVLSGVGKYFGPGTRLTVT.

The chain is built from TRBV6-6 and TRBJ1-5; D might be TRBD1 (6 bases). CDR1 MNHNY and CDR2 SVGAGI come from the germline V gene (reference sequence). Trimming removed 6 bases from V and 2 bases from J, with 11 bases in between. This CDR3 is built from 14 residues. Here the CDR3 reads CASSTGFGNQPQHF. The CDR3 nucleotides are TGTGCCAGCAGCACAGGGTTTGGCAATCAGCCCCAGCATTTT.

The genes are TRBV10-3 and TRBJ2-3; D is possibly TRBD1 (5 bases). The CDR3 is 15 amino acids. The V end lost 0 bases, the J end lost 2 bases, and 9 bases lay between the germline ends. Germline V CDR1 and CDR2: ENHRY, SYGVKD. CDR3 DNA sequence: TGTGCCATCAGTGAGTCGACAGCCAACACAGATACGCAGTATTTT. It specifies CAISESTANTDTQYF.

The chain joins TRBV15 to TRBJ1-5; D is perhaps TRBD1 (6 bases). The CDR3 extends over 14 amino acids. The germline CDR1 and CDR2 sequences are LNHNV and YYDKDF (reference sequence). V was cut by 6 bases and J by 4 bases, with 13 bases left in between. The CDR3 here is CATSRVTGNQPQHF. The CDR3 coding sequence is TGTGCCACCAGTAGGGTTACAGGGAATCAGCCCCAGCATTTT.

The chain has TRBV7-9 and TRBJ2-1; D unclear. CDR3 length: 17 residues. CDR1 is SEHNR, CDR2 FQNEAQ, per germline (reference sequence). Deletions cut 1 base from V and 2 bases from J, with 15 bases between. The CDR3 reads CASSLGWARHTYNEQFF. The CDR3, as DNA: TGTGCCAGCAGCTTAGGGTGGGCACGCCATACCTACAATGAGCAGTTCTTC.

By share, this clone counts as medium-sized (0.01 to 0.1%). The chain recombines TRBV25-1 with TRBJ1-1; 9 bases map to TRBD1. V was pared by 3 bases and J by 4 bases, with 15 bases of the junction left unmatched. The CDR3 is 18 amino acids. Germline values: CDR1 MGHDK, CDR2 SYGVNS. The CDR3 loop reads CASSEPRGQGLMGTEAFF. The CDR3 region has the DNA TGTGCCAGCAGTGAGCCAAGGGGACAGGGTCTGATGGGCACTGAAGCTTTCTTT.

This chain uses TRBV6-5 with TRBJ2-7, with a weak D call TRBD1 (7 bases). Between the trimmed V and J ends, which lost 9 bases and 7 bases, there was a span of 19 bases. Germline values: CDR1 MNHEY, CDR2 SVGAGI. This CDR3 comprises 13 residues. As DNA, the CDR3 is TGTGCCAGTGGGGGGACAGAGGGCGTGGAGCAGTACTTC. As protein: CASGGTEGVEQYF.

This chain joins TRBV18 and TRBJ2-5; D ambiguous. CDR3 length: 11 residues. The ends were cut back, 1 base at V and 5 bases at J, with 2 bases in the middle. Germline CDR1 reads KGHSH; CDR2 reads LQKENI. The CDR3 DNA reads as TGTGCCAGCTCACCACGGGAGACCCAGTACTTC. This encodes CASSPRETQYF.

J is TRBJ2-2 and V is TRBV27; D is uncertain. The CDR3 runs to 12 residues. CDR1 and CDR2 (germline): MNHEY, SMNVEV (reference sequence). Trimming took 5 bases from V and 3 from J, leaving 4 bases between them. CDR3 sequence (DNA): TGTGCCAGCAGTCTTCACACCGGGGAGCTGTTTTTT. It translates to CASSLHTGELFF.

The chain recombines TRBV18 with TRBJ1-5; D gene unclear. There are 13 residues in the CDR3. Trimming removed 2 bases from V and 6 bases from J, with 8 bases in between. CDR1 and CDR2 (germline): KGHSH, LQKENI. The CDR3 coding sequence is TGTGCCAGCTCACCAGGGGAAGGTCAGCCCCAGCATTTT. This translates into CASSPGEGQPQHF.

The chain is built from TRBV5-5 and TRBJ2-7, with D unresolved. The CDR3 is made up of 15 amino acids. V shed 2 bases and J shed 3 bases, with 15 bases lying between them. Looked up from germline, CDR1 is SGHKS and CDR2 is YYEKEE (reference sequence). The CDR3 sequence: CASSFVDPAFYEQYF. The CDR3 region has the DNA TGTGCCAGCAGCTTCGTGGACCCTGCGTTCTACGAGCAGTACTTC.

The chain has TRBV5-6 and TRBJ2-4; D is unclear. Germline-derived CDR1 and CDR2 are SGHDT and YYEEEE. CDR3 length equals 15 residues. Trimming removed 0 bases from V and 2 bases from J, with 9 bases in between. CDR3 loop: CASSLGPATKNIQYF. CDR3 coding DNA: TGTGCCAGCAGCTTGGGTCCAGCAACCAAAAACATTCAGTACTTC.

This rearrangement joins TRBV27 to TRBJ1-5; no definite D call. The V end lost 6 bases, the J end lost 5 bases, and 11 bases lay between the germline ends. Germline CDR1 and CDR2: MNHEY and SMNVEV (reference sequence). The CDR3 length is 13 residues. The CDR3 region has the DNA TGTGCCAGCAGCTCATCCCGGGATCAGCCCCAGCATTTT. It encodes CASSSSRDQPQHF.

The chain is built from TRBV6-5 and TRBJ1-2; possibly TRBD1 for D (6 bases). Trimming took 4 bases from V and 0 from J, leaving 12 bases between them. CDR1 MNHEY and CDR2 SVGAGI come from the germline V gene. This CDR3 has 15 residues. CDR3 nucleotides: TGTGCCAGCAGTTCGGACAGATCCCCTAACTATGGCTACACCTTC. Protein: CASSSDRSPNYGYTF.